The present entry profiles one TCR beta chain with its context. The clone's antigen remains unknown. No much larger clone is present one base from it, and per-base qualities are unavailable. The germline V gene (reference sequence) yields GTSNPN for CDR1 and SVGIG for CDR2. Spanning cysteine to phenylalanine, the CDR3 consists of 14 amino acids. Of the read, only the CDR3 DNA is kept; its 42 bases are in frame from base 1. V loses 5 bases of germline sequence and J loses 1 base, and the interval between the two ends is 14 bases. These data come from a study of PD-1 blockade in classical Hodgkin lymphoma (dated by TCRdb to 2019 to 2021). Study-wide context: Nivolumab dosing was 3 mg/kg intravenously every 2 weeks, continuing until either disease progression or unacceptable toxicity. A peripheral blood immune signature of response to PD-1 blockade in classical Hodgkin lymphoma was defined using TCR beta sequencing and CyTOF. What the study reported, not specific to this receptor: The study was restricted to a single clinical trial cohort, and the causes of repertoire differences, possibly disease activity or prior therapy, were left undefined. Among trial patients, those achieving complete response had baseline diversity similar to that of newly diagnosed patients, while diversity was significantly lower in partial responders and progressors. Newly diagnosed patients were reported to have lower baseline TCR diversity than healthy donors, and relapsed/refractory patients were reported to have lower baseline TCR diversity still. Lower diversity was seen in patients whose nivolumab began less than 1 year after ASCT, and these patients were left out of later analyses so that immune reconstitution would not confound the results. CD4+ but not CD8+ TCR diversity rose significantly by C4D1 (p=0.0027 vs p=0.16), most apparent in complete responders (p=0.02).

The Qiagen DNeasy kit was used to extract genomic DNA from unsorted PBMCs and from the negatively selected CD4+ and CD8+ fractions. TCR beta CDR3 regions were subjected to amplification by immunoSEQ multiplex PCR with primers that anneal to V and J segments. A synthetic immune receptor repertoire was used to minimize amplification bias, and any residual bias was removed computationally once sequencing was done. Concerning the study's data processing: Custom Python scripts were used to quantify repertoire diversity as the Shannon entropy index. Unsorted, CD4+ and CD8+ repertoires were analyzed separately, except for combined analyses in which CD4+ and CD8+ sequences were merged in silico. A clone counted as expanded when the clone's frequency after treatment rose at least 2-fold relative to C1D1, and clones undetected at baseline were given a pseudocount of 0.5. Clones with 0 or 1 copy at C1D1 were defined as singleton clones, while clones with 2 or more copies were defined as non-singleton clones. Clones expanded in unsorted samples were assigned a CD4+, CD8+ or unknown annotation through matching of protein sequences in sorted samples from the same patient. Wilcoxon tests on paired samples were used to test diversity changes from C1D1 to C4D1. The table comes from immuneACCESS by way of TCRdb, which keeps in-frame sequences with V and J called. Part of the clones is missing from these tables; in studies checked, under half for an unresolved V gene and the rest for unknown reasons. V and J calls plus clone size are reproduced from that table; the DNA served to infer D and trimming. The sample table contains thousands of clones; only one count was recorded for around 57% of them. Over 12% of the sample goes to the ten largest clones.

The sample's time point label, in plain terms: cycle 1 day 1 (C1D1), immediately before nivolumab initiation. Relapse after autologous stem cell transplantation had occurred in all trial patients, and cohorts A, B and C were distinguished by prior brentuximab vedotin exposure. CD8+ T cells were purified from thawed PBMCs by magnetic negative selection with a Miltenyi CD8+ T cell isolation kit. The trial cohort was composed of 56 patients with relapsed/refractory classical Hodgkin lymphoma, for whom complete response, partial response or progressive disease was recorded as best overall response. Trial patients were treated with single-agent nivolumab in the multi-cohort phase II CheckMate 205 trial. An independent review committee assessed best overall response by applying the 2007 International Working Group response criteria. Trial PBMCs were obtained immediately prior to nivolumab initiation (C1D1) and on therapy at cycle 2 day 1 and cycle 4 day 1. Peripheral blood was collected in 8 mL Vacutainer Cell Preparation Tubes, from which PBMCs were isolated by centrifugation and then cryopreserved. Purified CD4+ and CD8+ fractions were prepared only for cases where an additional PBMC sample was available. On LS columns in a quadroMACS separator, the magnetically labelled cells were depleted, and the flow-through was collected as the purified fraction.

This specimen was CD8+ T cells from blood, taken at baseline. The TCR sequence derives from a human donor with classical Hodgkin lymphoma. The sequence is built from TRBV30 and TRBJ2-5, and perhaps TRBD1 as D gene, on 5 matching bases. The DNA reads as follows: TGTGCCTGGTCGACAGTTAATCTCCAAGAGACCCAGTACTTC. Its translation reads: CAWSTVNLQETQYF.